This TCR beta chain was profiled in a study of Graves' ophthalmopathy and Graves' hyperthyroidism. The authors amplified TCR beta CDR3 regions from RNA transcripts. Following a first-round RT-PCR that used HTBI primers, a second-round multiplex PCR was carried out. TCRdb reprocessed the multiplex PCR reads with MiXCR, giving one entry per CDR3 protein. The table lists roughly 160,000 distinct CDR3 sequences, more than 30% of them singletons. Study-wide findings and caveats: As the model predicted ophthalmopathy progression, it achieved a sensitivity of 70.59% and a specificity of around 76%.

The germline V gene encodes CDR1 LNHDA and CDR2 SQIVND (reference sequence). Losses at the gene ends were 1 base for V and 6 bases for J; bases not matched to a gene: 6. CDR3 size: 15 residues. Concerning this clonotype: The antigen is not known.

This receptor was identified in a woman in her thirties or forties with Graves' ophthalmopathy. The sample comprised peripheral blood. The V and J genes are TRBV19 and TRBJ1-2, with 9 positions matching TRBD1. CDR3 DNA sequence: TGTGCCAGTAGTATAGCCCCCACAGGGGGCAATGGCTACACCTTC. Its protein is CASSIAPTGGNGYTF.